The entry below describes one T cell receptor beta chain. Its antigen is not yet known. It has no much larger one-base neighbor in the sample; base qualities were not kept. This entry belongs to a study of blood T cells in healthy people across ages (dated by TCRdb to the mid-2010s). Background for the entire study: In model experiments, template switching captured roughly one uniquely barcoded TCR beta cDNA molecule for every two T cells. Age-related changes in TCR beta repertoire diversity were measured in the study by deep sequencing normalized with unique cDNA molecular identifiers. The donors were split into four age groups: young (average around 15 years), middle-aged (about 40), aged (over 55) and long-lived (under 90). To avoid experimental bias, donors of different ages were distributed randomly across sequencing lanes. The study analyzed two additional independent replicas of 1 million unique cDNA reads from the same blood draw for two donors, one aged 18 to 29 and one aged 80 or older. The paper's findings and limits, for the study overall: Because donor CMV infection status was unknown, age-related changes in expanded clonotypes were potentially confounded. Observed TCR beta diversity per million T cells fell roughly linearly with age, and a significant reduction was already apparent by age around 40. Since profiling was done on bulk unsorted PBMCs, naive and antigen-experienced compartments could not be conclusively compared. A strong correlation was found between observed TCR beta diversity and the percentage of naive T cells measured by flow cytometry. Estimates of total diversity based on one million sequenced T cells were regarded as lower bounds and as underestimates. The long-lived group showed more naive CD4+ T cells, fewer expanded clones and increased TCR diversity than the aged group, suggesting age selection.

Donors were roughly 40 systemically healthy Caucasian individuals from Russia aged 6 to 90 years. About 10 milliliters of peripheral blood were collected from each donor into EDTA-treated Vacutainer tubes. PBMCs were isolated by Ficoll-Paque density-gradient centrifugation, with at least 7 million obtained per sample. Trizol reagent was used to extract total RNA from PBMCs, with at least 6 micrograms per sample. Naive CD45RAhigh/CD27high T cell percentages were measured by flow cytometry on a PBMC aliquot from every donor. Receptor amplification or capture employed 5' RACE. Sequencing instrument: Illumina HiSeq 2500. A second PCR of roughly 7 to 11 cycles was run with a J-beta primer mix and a sample-barcoded 5' primer. Each TCR beta cDNA molecule received a unique molecular identifier from a template-switch 5' adaptor carrying 12 random nucleotides. Each sample yielded at least 2.5 million CDR3-containing paired-end reads. The Mint cDNA synthesis kit, primed by a TRBC-specific oligonucleotide, was used to synthesize first-strand cDNA from all RNA. Following uracil-DNA glycosylase treatment, a first 18-cycle PCR with universal primers M1SS and BC2_uni_R was performed on all cDNA. The source study handled its data this way. Each sample was normalized by randomly selecting 1 million high-quality reads, each carrying a distinct molecular identifier. Reads sharing molecular identifiers were discarded rather than binned into consensus sequences. MiTCR, run with a Q25 quality threshold and the strictest error-elimination algorithm, handled CDR3 identification, clonotype clustering and error correction. A nonparametric unseen species model with Euler transformation was used to estimate a lower bound on total TCR beta diversity. The public reads were run again by TCRdb, first through fastp at Q25 and then through MiXCR, and only productive beta chains were kept. Every entry covers one CDR3 protein and lists the most common genes and DNA from its rows. Clone size and V and J calls follow TCRdb, not the original study. For this sample the table gives about 1,800,000 distinct CDR3 sequences, of which 28% were detected only once. The ten largest clones represent approximately 7.7% of the sample.

The germline V gene (reference sequence) sets CDR1 to LGHDT and CDR2 to YNNKEL. The CDR3 spans 15 residues, from the cysteine through the phenylalanine. Just CDR3 DNA is preserved here, 45 bases in frame from base 1. The sequence was collected from a woman aged 25 to 39 in good health. Sequencing used blood. The chain employs TRBV3-1 and TRBJ2-5; the D match is possibly TRBD1 or TRBD2, with 5 bases aligned in each. The J call is doubtful: the DNA matches TRBJ2-7 better. The base sequence is TGTGCCAGCAGCCACTGGGAGAGGGGCCCCCTCGAGCAGTACTTC. It is translated as CASSHWERGPLEQYF.